The 26 T cell receptor beta chains listed next were all sequenced from one sample in a study of untreated major depressive disorder. The table came from immunoSEQ multiplex PCR; TCRdb's copy has only in-frame clones and leaves some out. Of tens of thousands of clones in the sample, roughly 91% were seen once. The sample comprised CD4+ T cells from PBMCs. The receptors were gathered from a woman aged 40 to 49 in good health.

The CDR3 nucleotides read TGTGCCAGCAGCTTACCGCTTAGGACTAGCGGGGGATTTCCCTACGAGCAGTACGTC. This codes for CASSLPLRTSGGFPYEQYV. V usage is TRBV7-3 and J usage is TRBJ2-7, with 13 positions matching TRBD2. CDR3 length: 19 amino acids. Germline V CDR1 and CDR2: SGHTA, FQGTGA. The V and J ends lost 2 bases and 2 bases, in that order; junction bases with no gene match: 12.

V is TRBV7-2 and J is TRBJ1-4; TRBD1 is a possible D gene (5 bases). Trimming shortened V by 3 bases and J by 0 bases, and 8 bases separated the two germline ends. Per the germline V gene, CDR1 is SGHTA and CDR2 is FQGNSA. There are 15 residues in the CDR3. CDR3 coding DNA: TGTGCCAGCAGCTTCCAGACAGCAACTAATGAAAAACTGTTTTTT. Amino acids: CASSFQTATNEKLFF.

The V and J genes are TRBV10-3 and TRBJ2-5; 9 nucleotides match TRBD2. Germline loops: CDR1 ENHRY, CDR2 SYGVKD. The CDR3 has 15 amino acids. Unmatched junction bases numbered 3, after V lost 0 bases and J lost 4 bases. CDR3 protein: CAISESKGLAETQYF. The CDR3 DNA reads TGTGCCATCAGTGAGTCTAAGGGACTAGCAGAGACCCAGTACTTC.

This sequence joins TRBV9 and TRBJ1-3, with D hard to call. V lost 1 base to trimming and J lost 8 bases, with 13 bases between them. Germline loops: CDR1 SGDLS, CDR2 YYNGEE. This CDR3 has 14 residues. The CDR3 nucleotides read TGTGCCAGCAGCGTAAACAGTAAGGCGGACACCATATATTTT. Translation: CASSVNSKADTIYF.

This clone was detected once. V gene TRBV4-3 combines with J gene TRBJ2-5; 8 bases align to TRBD2. This CDR3 region has 16 residues. Germline V lookup: CDR1 LGHNA, CDR2 YSLEER. V lost 4 bases and J lost 5; bases outside the gene matches: 12. In DNA form, the CDR3 reads TGCGCCAGCAGCCCTGAGCGGGGGACCCGACGGGAGACCCAGTACTTC. Amino acid sequence: CASSPERGTRRETQYF.

The chain is built from TRBV27 and TRBJ2-1, with unresolved D. Trimming took off 0 bases at V and 9 bases at J, with 18 bases between the two ends. The length of the CDR3 is 16 residues. The germline V gene encodes CDR1 MNHEY and CDR2 SMNVEV (reference sequence). The chain's CDR3 is CASSLSIAGIQSEQFF. The CDR3 DNA follows: TGTGCCAGCAGTTTATCGATCGCAGGCATTCAGAGTGAGCAGTTCTTC.

This chain joins TRBV6-1 and TRBJ1-3; D is ambiguous. The germline CDR1 and CDR2 sequences are MNHNS and SASEGT. CDR3 length: 13 residues. Trimming shortened V by 7 bases and J by 0 bases, and 7 bases separated the two germline ends. The CDR3 reads CASMQTSGNTIYF. The CDR3 DNA is TGTGCCAGCATGCAGACCTCTGGAAACACCATATATTTT.

This chain joins TRBV19 and TRBJ1-1; TRBD1 might be the D (5 bases). Germline V gives CDR1 LNHDA, CDR2 SQIVND (reference sequence). Trimming took 5 bases from V and 8 from J, leaving 15 bases between them. CDR3 length: 13 residues. The CDR3 DNA is TGTGCCAGTAGTCCGGGACTCAATGGGGAAGCTTTCTTT. It codes for CASSPGLNGEAFF. The whole variable domain, filled in from reference TRBV19 and TRBJ1-1, reads DGGITQSPKYLFRKEGQNVTLSCEQNLNHDAMYWYRQDPGQGLRLIYYSQIVNDFQKGDIAEGYSVSREKKESFPLTVTSAQKNPTAFYLCASSPGLNGEAFFGQGTRLTVV.

The V gene is TRBV9, the J gene TRBJ1-2; D not resolved. Germline CDR1 SGDLS, CDR2 YYNGEE. CDR3 length: 13 residues. V lost 6 bases and J lost 4, with 13 bases in between. The CDR3 sequence is CASTRAVSYGYTF. The DNA for the CDR3 is TGTGCCAGCACCCGTGCCGTTAGCTATGGCTACACCTTC.

The V call is TRBV10-3, the J call TRBJ1-6; D call uncertain. Germline loops: CDR1 ENHRY, CDR2 SYGVKD. There are 17 residues in the CDR3. V was trimmed by 0 bases and J by 6 bases, leaving 15 bases between them. This CDR3 reads CAISESPTGRSNSPLHF. Written as DNA, the CDR3 is TGTGCCATCAGTGAGTCCCCAACGGGTAGAAGTAATTCACCCCTCCACTTT.

This clone was observed a single time. The chain is built from TRBV19 and TRBJ1-4, with D possibly TRBD1 on 6 matching bases. This CDR3 contains 16 residues. Trimming shortened V by 4 bases and J by 1 base, and 13 bases separated the two germline ends. Germline V gene sequence: CDR1 LNHDA, CDR2 SQIVND (reference sequence). As DNA, the CDR3 is TGTGCCAGTAGTAGACGACAGGCGATAACTAATGAAAAACTGTTTTTT. This encodes CASSRRQAITNEKLFF. Filled out from reference TRBV19 and TRBJ1-4, the complete variable domain reads DGGITQSPKYLFRKEGQNVTLSCEQNLNHDAMYWYRQDPGQGLRLIYYSQIVNDFQKGDIAEGYSVSREKKESFPLTVTSAQKNPTAFYLCASSRRQAITNEKLFFGSGTQLSVL.

This chain uses TRBV18 with TRBJ1-2, with 9 bases fitting TRBD1. J gave up 4 bases and V 4 bases, and 19 bases lay outside the gene matches. CDR1 is KGHSH, CDR2 LQKENI, per germline. The CDR3 covers 19 residues. In nucleotides, the CDR3 is TGTGCCAGCTCACAAGTGGTTATCACAGGGGGCTTCCCCTTCTATGGCTACACCTTC. Translating it yields CASSQVVITGGFPFYGYTF.

The chain couples TRBV28 to TRBJ2-7; 8 bases map to TRBD1. Germline V gene lookup returns CDR1 MDHEN and CDR2 SYDVKM. The CDR3 is 17 residues long. V lost 3 bases and J lost 0; bases outside the gene matches: 10. The chain's CDR3 is CASSFRQGLNPSYEQYF. The CDR3 DNA is TGTGCCAGCAGTTTCCGACAGGGGTTGAACCCCTCCTACGAGCAGTACTTC.

CDR3 coding DNA: TGTGCCAGCAGAAGGACTAGATTCACCGGGGAGCTGTTTTTT. This gives the protein CASRRTRFTGELFF. This chain connects TRBV27 to TRBJ2-2; 7 bases are shared with TRBD2. The V and J ends lost 6 bases and 4 bases, in that order; junction bases with no gene match: 5. The length of the CDR3 is 14 residues. Germline V CDR1 and CDR2: MNHEY, SMNVEV (reference sequence).

V usage is TRBV2 and J usage is TRBJ1-5; D unresolved. CDR1 is SNHLY and CDR2 is FYNNEI in the germline V gene. Trimming took off 4 bases at V and 3 bases at J, with 10 bases between the two ends. This CDR3 contains 14 residues. The CDR3 DNA follows: TGTGCCAGCAGTGGTCAAGGGCCCAATCAGCCCCAGCATTTT. Its protein product is CASSGQGPNQPQHF.

V is TRBV2 and J is TRBJ1-4; D uncertain. The CDR3 is 15 amino acids. CDR1 SNHLY and CDR2 FYNNEI come from the germline V gene. With 5 bases removed from V and 4 bases from J, the gap between germline ends came to 14 bases. CDR3: CASSPRKDFNEKLFF. In DNA, the CDR3 is TGTGCCAGCAGTCCCCGGAAAGACTTTAATGAAAAACTGTTTTTT.

The chain carries TRBV14 and TRBJ2-5; D call uncertain. Trimming removed 4 bases at V and 5 bases at J, with 14 bases between. Germline lookup yields CDR1 SGHDN and CDR2 FVKESK. There are 14 residues in the CDR3. CDR3 residues: CASSLSGLGETQYF. The CDR3 coding sequence is TGTGCCAGCAGCCTCTCCGGCTTGGGGGAGACCCAGTACTTC.

V and J are TRBV28 and TRBJ2-1; 9 bases are shared with TRBD2. The germline V gene has CDR1 MDHEN and CDR2 SYDVKM. CDR3 length equals 14 residues. The ends lost 5 bases at V and 8 bases at J; junction bases unmatched: 7. This CDR3 reads CASSTSGPRDEQFF. As DNA, the CDR3 is TGTGCCAGCAGTACTAGCGGGCCGAGAGATGAGCAGTTCTTC. The whole variable domain, remainder taken from reference TRBV28 and TRBJ2-1, is DVKVTQSSRYLVKRTGEKVFLECVQDMDHENMFWYRQDPGLGLRLIYFSYDVKMKEKGDIPEGYSVSREKKERFSLILESASTNQTSMYLCASSTSGPRDEQFFGPGTRLTVL.

The rearrangement joins TRBV2 to TRBJ1-1; D remains unclear. CDR3 length equals 11 residues. Trimming removed 8 bases at V and 4 bases at J, with 8 bases between. Germline loops: CDR1 SNHLY, CDR2 FYNNEI. The CDR3 DNA reads TGTGCCAGCCTAAGGATCACTGAAGCTTTCTTT. Protein sequence: CASLRITEAFF.

The rearrangement joins TRBV5-1 to TRBJ2-3, with D possibly TRBD1 on 6 matching bases. The germline V and J ends were trimmed by 3 bases and 3 bases, with 17 bases remaining between them. Germline assignment: CDR1 SGHRS and CDR2 YFSETQ. The CDR3 is 16 amino acids. CDR3 sequence (DNA): TGCGCCAGCAGCTCCTCCGGGACAACGGGTACAGATACGCAGTATTTT. This translates into CASSSSGTTGTDTQYF.

The chain joins TRBV6-5 to TRBJ2-5, with TRBD1 as a possible D gene (6 bases). Germline V gene lookup returns CDR1 MNHEY and CDR2 SVGAGI. The CDR3 is 15 amino acids. V lost 10 bases and J 5 bases, leaving 23 bases between the germline ends. Written as DNA, the CDR3 is TGTGCCACCACAAGAAACGCAGGGGCTGGGGAGACCCAGTACTTC. Protein sequence: CATTRNAGAGETQYF.

CDR3 protein: CASSKRDRRNEKLFF. For the CDR3, the DNA is TGTGCCAGCAGTAAAAGGGACCGGCGGAATGAAAAACTGTTTTTT. V is TRBV28 and J is TRBJ1-4; D is perhaps TRBD1 (5 bases). Trimming removed 5 bases at V and 5 bases at J, with 15 bases between. CDR1 is MDHEN, CDR2 SYDVKM, per germline. CDR3 length: 15 amino acids. Full variable domain (rest looked up from reference TRBV28 and TRBJ1-4): DVKVTQSSRYLVKRTGEKVFLECVQDMDHENMFWYRQDPGLGLRLIYFSYDVKMKEKGDIPEGYSVSREKKERFSLILESASTNQTSMYLCASSKRDRRNEKLFFGSGTQLSVL.

The CDR3 reads CASSGRQGGDTQYF. Here the CDR3 DNA reads TGTGCCAGCAGTGGGAGGCAGGGCGGCGATACGCAGTATTTT. The rearrangement uses TRBV2 and TRBJ2-3; D is perhaps TRBD1 or TRBD2 (5 bases each). The CDR3 length is 14 residues. Germline V gene lookup returns CDR1 SNHLY and CDR2 FYNNEI. Between the trimmed V and J ends, which lost 4 bases and 6 bases, there was a span of 14 bases.

The chain joins TRBV7-6 to TRBJ2-1; the D is unclear. This CDR3 is built from 11 residues. V was cut by 4 bases and J by 9 bases, with 7 bases left in between. The V gene's germline CDR1 is SGHVS and CDR2 FNYEAQ. The CDR3 sequence: CASSSFVEQFF. The CDR3 DNA is TGTGCCAGCAGCTCCTTTGTTGAGCAGTTCTTC.

The chain joins TRBV5-1 to TRBJ2-1; TRBD1 matches 8 bases. Trimming cost V 0 bases and J 9 bases; bases outside gene matches: 8. The germline gives CDR1 SGHRS, CDR2 YFSETQ. This CDR3 is 15 amino acids long. CDR3 region: CASSLEAGGRGEQFF. In nucleotides, the CDR3 is TGCGCCAGCAGCTTGGAGGCAGGGGGCAGGGGTGAGCAGTTCTTC.

This chain uses TRBV5-1 with TRBJ1-1; 8 bases are a match to TRBD1. Germline values: CDR1 SGHRS, CDR2 YFSETQ. CDR3 length: 14 residues. V gave up 4 bases and J gave up 3 bases; unmatched junction bases: 5. Written as DNA, the CDR3 is TGCGCCAGCAGCCTCCCGACAGGGGACACTGAAGCTTTCTTT. It codes for CASSLPTGDTEAFF.